Listed below are T cell receptor beta chains from one sample, sequenced in a study of blood T cells in healthy people across ages. TCRdb redid the calling of the 5' RACE reads with MiXCR, one entry per CDR3 protein. The repertoire holds 1,500,000 or so distinct CDR3 sequences, around 59% seen once, with 5.5% to 8% in the top ten. The sequenced sample was blood. The source of these receptors is a man in his late teens or twenties in good health. CDR3s include the opening cysteine and the closing phenylalanine or tryptophan. The D gene is left open where the match is weak. Size is stated for part of the rows, as once, few or many counts, or as a class when the clone is expanded.

v_call	clone_size	j_call	d_call	cdr3_aa	cdr3_nt
TRBV5-1	.	TRBJ2-1	.	CASSVIQGYSYNEQFF	TGCGCCAGCAGCGTAATCCAGGGTTACTCCTACAATGAGCAGTTCTTC
TRBV28	.	TRBJ1-6	.	CASSIGGNNSPLHF	TGTGCCAGCAGTATTGGCGGAAACAATTCACCCCTCCACTTT
TRBV5-1	.	TRBJ2-2	.	CASSHSTGELFF	TGCGCCAGCAGCCATAGCACCGGGGAGCTGTTTTTT
TRBV25-1	few	TRBJ2-3	TRBD2	CASQRGDADTQYF	TGTGCCAGTCAGCGGGGAGACGCAGATACGCAGTATTTT
TRBV7-9	.	TRBJ2-5	.	CASSFGTGLGETQYF	TGTGCCAGCAGCTTCGGAACAGGGCTAGGGGAGACCCAGTACTTC
TRBV12-3/TRBV12-4	.	TRBJ2-7	.	CASSLVRERGEQYF	TGTGCCAGCAGTTTAGTGAGGGAGAGGGGCGAGCAGTACTTC
TRBV7-2	few	TRBJ2-3	.	CASSWGVSDTQYF	TGTGCCAGCAGCTGGGGGGTTTCAGATACGCAGTATTTT
TRBV11-2	.	TRBJ2-5	TRBD1	CASSDRQGARETQYF	TGTGCCAGCAGCGACCGACAGGGGGCGAGGGAGACCCAGTACTTC
TRBV12-3/TRBV12-4	once	TRBJ1-2	TRBD1	CASHDGQGNYGYTF	TGTGCCAGCCACGACGGACAGGGAAACTATGGCTACACCTTC
TRBV4-1	.	TRBJ1-2	.	CASSPSPTGISYGYTF	TGCGCCAGCAGCCCGTCCCCTACAGGAATATCCTATGGCTACACCTTC
TRBV10-3	.	TRBJ1-2	.	CAISERGLEGYTF	TGTGCCATCAGTGAGCGGGGTCTTGAGGGCTACACCTTC
TRBV6-5	.	TRBJ2-7	.	CASSYNDRNFNEQYF	TGTGCCAGCAGTTACAACGACAGGAACTTCAACGAGCAGTACTTC
TRBV20-1	.	TRBJ2-5	.	CSASRQEGHQETQYF	TGCAGTGCTAGTCGGCAGGAGGGACACCAAGAGACCCAGTACTTC
TRBV2	.	TRBJ1-5	.	CASSETRAENQPQHF	TGTGCCAGCAGTGAAACCAGGGCCGAAAATCAGCCCCAGCATTTT
TRBV27	many	TRBJ1-2	.	CASSLGGNYGYTF	TGTGCCAGCAGCTTAGGGGGGAACTATGGCTACACCTTC
TRBV24-1	few	TRBJ2-1	.	CATSDSRDEQFF	TGTGCCACCAGTGATTCCCGGGATGAGCAGTTCTTC
TRBV20-1	.	TRBJ2-1	TRBD2	CSAQTSSIYNEQVF	TGCAGTGCCCAGACTAGCTCAATTTACAATGAGCAGGTCTTC
TRBV6-1	few	TRBJ1-2	.	CASTRGGPGYGYTF	TGTGCCAGCACAAGGGGAGGTCCGGGATATGGCTACACCTTC
TRBV10-1	.	TRBJ2-5	.	CASSDHPRPETQYF	TGCGCCAGCAGTGATCATCCCCGTCCAGAGACCCAGTACTTC
TRBV27	.	TRBJ2-5	TRBD2	CASSRLAELNNEQYF	TGTGCCAGCAGTCGACTAGCGGAGCTAAACAATGAGCAGTACTTC
TRBV27	.	TRBJ2-7	.	CASSPTNSYNEQYF	TGTGCCAGCAGTCCGACAAACTCCTACAATGAGCAGTACTTC
TRBV5-6	.	TRBJ2-7	TRBD1	CASRGQGTDEQYF	TGTGCCAGCAGGGGACAGGGGACGGACGAGCAGTACTTC
TRBV15	once	TRBJ2-7	TRBD1	CATSLGGTGSAYEQYF	TGTGCCACCAGCCTAGGGGGGACAGGCTCGGCCTACGAGCAGTACTTC
TRBV4-1	.	TRBJ2-5	TRBD2	CASSHQLAGGQETQYF	TGCGCCAGCAGCCACCAACTAGCGGGAGGACAAGAGACCCAGTACTTC
TRBV3-1	.	TRBJ1-1	.	CASSFRREAFF	TGTGCCAGCAGTTTCAGACGGGAAGCTTTCTTT
TRBV29-1	.	TRBJ2-7	TRBD1	CSVERDRGLQSSYEQYF	TGCAGCGTCGAACGGGACAGGGGGCTTCAATCCTCCTACGAGCAGTACTTC
TRBV20-1	.	TRBJ2-7	TRBD2	CSARVAGASEPYEQYF	TGCAGTGCTAGAGTTGCGGGAGCGTCCGAACCCTACGAGCAGTACTTC
TRBV4-3	.	TRBJ2-1	.	CASSKGVGRGERNEQFF	TGCGCCAGCAGCAAAGGGGTGGGACGCGGGGAACGCAATGAGCAGTTCTTC
TRBV29-1	.	TRBJ2-3	.	CSVEEGAGDTQYF	TGCAGCGTTGAAGAGGGAGCGGGAGATACGCAGTATTTT
TRBV20-1	few	TRBJ1-2	.	CSASLRTNYGYTF	TGCAGTGCCTCACTTCGAACCAACTATGGCTACACCTTC